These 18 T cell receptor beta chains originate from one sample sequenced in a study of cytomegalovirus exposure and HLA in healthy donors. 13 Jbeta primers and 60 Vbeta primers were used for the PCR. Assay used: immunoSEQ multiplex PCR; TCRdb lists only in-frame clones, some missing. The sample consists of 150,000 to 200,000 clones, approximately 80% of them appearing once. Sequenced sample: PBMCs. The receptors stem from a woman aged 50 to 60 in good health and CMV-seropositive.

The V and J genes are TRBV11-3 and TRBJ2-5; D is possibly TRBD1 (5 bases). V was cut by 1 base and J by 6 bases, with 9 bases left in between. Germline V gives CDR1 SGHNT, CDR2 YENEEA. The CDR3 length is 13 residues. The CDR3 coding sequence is TGTGCCAGCAGCTTAGTAGGGGTTAAGACCCAGTACTTC. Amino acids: CASSLVGVKTQYF.

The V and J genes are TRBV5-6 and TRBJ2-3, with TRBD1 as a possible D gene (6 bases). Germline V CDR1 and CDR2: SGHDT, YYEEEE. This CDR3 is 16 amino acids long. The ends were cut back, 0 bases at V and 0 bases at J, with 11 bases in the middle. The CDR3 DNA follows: TGTGCCAGCAGCTTGGCTTATGACAGGAGCACAGATACGCAGTATTTT. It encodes CASSLAYDRSTDTQYF.

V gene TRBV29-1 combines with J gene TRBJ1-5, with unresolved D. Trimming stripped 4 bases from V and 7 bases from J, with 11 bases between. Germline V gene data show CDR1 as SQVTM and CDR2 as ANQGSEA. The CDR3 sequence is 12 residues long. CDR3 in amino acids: CSVGSPGQPQHF. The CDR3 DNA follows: TGCAGCGTTGGTTCCCCGGGGCAGCCCCAGCATTTT.

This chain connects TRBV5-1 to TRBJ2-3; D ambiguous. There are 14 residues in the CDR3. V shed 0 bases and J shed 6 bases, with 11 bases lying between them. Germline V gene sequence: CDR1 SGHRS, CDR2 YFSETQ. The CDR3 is CASSLGLRLDTQYF. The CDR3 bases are TGCGCCAGCAGCTTGGGACTGCGCTTGGATACGCAGTATTTT.

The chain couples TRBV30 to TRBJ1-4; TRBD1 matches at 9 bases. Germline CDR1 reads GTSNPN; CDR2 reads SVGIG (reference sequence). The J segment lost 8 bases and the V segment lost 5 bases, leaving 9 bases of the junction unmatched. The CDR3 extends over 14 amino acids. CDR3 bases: TGTGCCTGGGATCGACAGGGGGTCGAAGAAAAACTGTTTTTT. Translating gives CAWDRQGVEEKLFF.

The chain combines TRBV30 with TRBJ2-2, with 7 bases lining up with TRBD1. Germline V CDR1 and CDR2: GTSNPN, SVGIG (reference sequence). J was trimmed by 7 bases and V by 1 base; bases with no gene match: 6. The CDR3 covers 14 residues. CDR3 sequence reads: CAWSGQGEGGELFF. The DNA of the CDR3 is TGTGCCTGGAGTGGACAGGGCGAGGGCGGGGAGCTGTTTTTT.

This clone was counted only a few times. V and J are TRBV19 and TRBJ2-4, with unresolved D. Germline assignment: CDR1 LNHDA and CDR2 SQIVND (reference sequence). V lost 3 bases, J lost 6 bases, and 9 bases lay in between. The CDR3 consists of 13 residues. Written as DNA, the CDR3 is TGTGCCAGTAGTATTCGGGTATCAAACATTCAGTACTTC. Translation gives CASSIRVSNIQYF.

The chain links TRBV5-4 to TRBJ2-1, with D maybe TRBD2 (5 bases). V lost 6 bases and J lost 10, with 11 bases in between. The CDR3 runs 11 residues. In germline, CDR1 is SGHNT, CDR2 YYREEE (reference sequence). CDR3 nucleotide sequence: TGTGCCAGCAATCTTGAGCGGGAGCAGTTCTTC. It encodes CASNLEREQFF.

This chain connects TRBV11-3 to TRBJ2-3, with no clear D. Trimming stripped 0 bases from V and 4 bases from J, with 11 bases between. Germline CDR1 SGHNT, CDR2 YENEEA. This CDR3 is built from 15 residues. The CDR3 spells CASSLDPGSPDTQYF. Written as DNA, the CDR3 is TGTGCCAGCAGCTTAGATCCTGGTAGCCCAGATACGCAGTATTTT.

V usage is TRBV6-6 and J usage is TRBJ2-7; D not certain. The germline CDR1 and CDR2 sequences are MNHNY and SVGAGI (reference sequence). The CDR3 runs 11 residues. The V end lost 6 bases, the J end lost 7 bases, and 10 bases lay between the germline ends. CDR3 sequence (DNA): TGTGCCAGCAGGAGTAACAGTGAGCAGTACTTC. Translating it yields CASRSNSEQYF.

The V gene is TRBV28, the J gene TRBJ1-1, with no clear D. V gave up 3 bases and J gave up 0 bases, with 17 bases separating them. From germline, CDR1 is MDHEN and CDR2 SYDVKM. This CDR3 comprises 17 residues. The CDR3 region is CASSLGWARRLNTEAFF. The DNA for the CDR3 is TGTGCCAGCAGTTTGGGTTGGGCACGAAGATTGAACACTGAAGCTTTCTTT.

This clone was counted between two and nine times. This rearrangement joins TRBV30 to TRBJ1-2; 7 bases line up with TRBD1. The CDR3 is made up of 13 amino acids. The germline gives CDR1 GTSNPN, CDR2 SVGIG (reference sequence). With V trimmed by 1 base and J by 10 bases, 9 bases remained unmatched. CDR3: CAWSEGQWPPYTF. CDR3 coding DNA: TGTGCCTGGAGTGAGGGACAGTGGCCCCCCTACACCTTC.

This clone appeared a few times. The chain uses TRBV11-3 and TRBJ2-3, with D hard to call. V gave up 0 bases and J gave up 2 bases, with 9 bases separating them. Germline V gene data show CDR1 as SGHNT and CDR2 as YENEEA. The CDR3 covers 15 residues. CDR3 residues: CASSLDYYTTDTQYF. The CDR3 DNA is TGTGCCAGCAGCTTAGACTACTACACCACAGATACGCAGTATTTT.

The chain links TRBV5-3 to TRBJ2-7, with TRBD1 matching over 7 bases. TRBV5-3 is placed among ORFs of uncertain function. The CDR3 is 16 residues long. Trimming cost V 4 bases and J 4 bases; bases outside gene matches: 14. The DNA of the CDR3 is TGTGCCAGAAGCGTACGGCGGGCCGACAGGGAGTACGAGCAGTACTTC. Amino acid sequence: CARSVRRADREYEQYF.

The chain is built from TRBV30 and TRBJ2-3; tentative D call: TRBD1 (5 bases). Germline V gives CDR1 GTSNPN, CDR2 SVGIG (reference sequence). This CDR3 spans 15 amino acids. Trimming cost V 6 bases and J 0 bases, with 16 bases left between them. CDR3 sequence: CACKGASASTDTQYF. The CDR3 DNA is TGTGCCTGTAAAGGGGCGTCGGCGAGCACAGATACGCAGTATTTT.

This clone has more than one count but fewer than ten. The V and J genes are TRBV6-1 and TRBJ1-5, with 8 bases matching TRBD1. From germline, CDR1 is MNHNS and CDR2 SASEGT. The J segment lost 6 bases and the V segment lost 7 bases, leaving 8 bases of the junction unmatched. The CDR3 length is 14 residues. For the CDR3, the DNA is TGTGCCAGCAAGGTACAGGGGGAAGTTCAGCCCCAGCATTTT. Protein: CASKVQGEVQPQHF.

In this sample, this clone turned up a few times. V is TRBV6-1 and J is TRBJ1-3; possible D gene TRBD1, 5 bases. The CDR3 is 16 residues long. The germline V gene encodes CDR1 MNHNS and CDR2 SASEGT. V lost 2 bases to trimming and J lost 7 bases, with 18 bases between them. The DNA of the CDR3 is TGTGCCAGCAGTGAATCGCCCAGGGTGGGTTATAACACCATATATTTT. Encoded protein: CASSESPRVGYNTIYF.

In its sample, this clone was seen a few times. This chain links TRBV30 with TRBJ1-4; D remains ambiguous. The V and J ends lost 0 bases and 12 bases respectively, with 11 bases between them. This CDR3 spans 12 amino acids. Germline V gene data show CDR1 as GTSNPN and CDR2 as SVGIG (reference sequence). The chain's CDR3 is CAWSVSSGELFF. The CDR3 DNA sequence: TGTGCCTGGAGTGTATCTTCCGGGGAACTGTTTTTT. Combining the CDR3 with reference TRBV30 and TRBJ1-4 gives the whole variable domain SQTIHQWPATLVQPVGSPLSLECTVEGTSNPNLYWYRQAAGRGLQLLFYSVGIGQISSEVPQNLSASRPQDRQFILSSKKLLLSDSGFYLCAWSVSSGELFFGSGTQLSVL.